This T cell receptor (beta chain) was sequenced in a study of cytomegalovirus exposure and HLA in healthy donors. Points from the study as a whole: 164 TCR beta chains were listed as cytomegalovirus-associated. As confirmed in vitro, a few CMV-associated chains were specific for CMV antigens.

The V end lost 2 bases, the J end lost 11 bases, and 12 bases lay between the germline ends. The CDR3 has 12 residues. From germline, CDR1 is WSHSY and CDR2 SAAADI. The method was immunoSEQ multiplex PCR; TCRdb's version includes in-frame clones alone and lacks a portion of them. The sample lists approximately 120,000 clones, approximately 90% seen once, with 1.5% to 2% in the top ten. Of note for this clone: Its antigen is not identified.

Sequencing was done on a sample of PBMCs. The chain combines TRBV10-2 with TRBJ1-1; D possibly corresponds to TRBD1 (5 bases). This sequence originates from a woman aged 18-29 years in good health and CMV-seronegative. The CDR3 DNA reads TGCGCCAGCAGTGAGCTCCGCGGGGACGCTTTCTTT. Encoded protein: CASSELRGDAFF.